This T cell receptor beta chain stems from a study of Graves' ophthalmopathy and Graves' hyperthyroidism (dated by TCRdb to between 2017 and 2018). Concerning the study at large: Peripheral blood samples were taken at the time of initial diagnosis, before any treatment was given. To explore V-J signatures that distinguish ophthalmopathy from hyperthyroidism, a discovery set of around 100 patients was enrolled, made up of over 40 with ophthalmopathy and fewer than 60 with stable hyperthyroidism. The study used signatures of the TCR beta repertoire to tell Graves' ophthalmopathy apart from Graves' hyperthyroidism and to predict which patients would progress to ophthalmopathy. The 75 to 100 discovery patients were randomly split 7:3 into training and test sets. Once sampling was done, hyperthyroidism patients were given methimazole at a starting dose of 30 mg daily, while ophthalmopathy patients were given high-dose intravenous methylprednisolone. In about 6 hyperthyroidism patients, the T-cell repertoire of thyroid tissue was compared with the T-cell repertoire of blood. In total, 135 blood samples were TCR-sequenced: under 45 ophthalmopathy, some 75 hyperthyroidism and about 17 hyperthyroidism-to-ophthalmopathy patients. An independent validation cohort comprised fewer than 20 hyperthyroidism patients and around 16 patients who later progressed from hyperthyroidism to ophthalmopathy.

TCR beta CDR3 regions were amplified from RNA transcripts for repertoire sequencing. The first round was an RT-PCR using HTBI primers with the Qiagen OneStep RT-PCR kit, and this first round was followed by a second-round multiplex PCR, then size selection and purification. Libraries were sequenced on an Illumina HiSeq2000 using paired-end 100 bp reads. On the authors' methods: SOAPnuke was used to process the reads, throwing out any read that had adapters, had uncalled bases, had a mean Phred below 15, or lacked an exact constant-primer or identifier match. High-quality paired reads were merged with COPE v1.2.5. Each unique nucleotide sequence was defined as a clonotype, and clonotypes were aligned to IMGT TRB V, D and J references with MiTCR v1.1. The analysis was limited to V-J combinations with a frequency above 0.0001, which together covered approximately 99% of repertoires. For each V-J combination, a TCR clonal expansion and chaos score was defined as F50 clonal expansion divided by the chaos observed in the TCRdist matrix. Features were reduced by Welch's t-statistics and random forest to more than 10 V-J combinations, which fed a naive Bayes classifier. Thyroid-blood repertoire similarity was quantified with the Morisita-Horn index. Clones were called with MiXCR by TCRdb after fastp trimmed the public reads at Q25, and only in-frame beta chains were retained. Each record represents a unique CDR3 protein, reported with the most common genes and DNA among its rows. The authors' filters were not applied to this entry. The sample table shows approximately 500,000 distinct CDR3 sequences, and roughly an eighth are seen once. About 9.4% of the sample rests with the top ten.

The ophthalmopathy patients had moderately to severely active disease, with a Clinical Activity Score of 3 or higher, a NOSPECS grade of 4 or higher, and a disease duration of less than 3 months. Patients with other autoimmune diseases, uncontrolled infections, pregnancy or lactation were excluded from the study. Clinical symptoms, serum thyroxine, TRAb, thyroid ultrasound and orbital computed tomography were used for diagnosis. Using Ficoll-Paque density gradient centrifugation, PBMCs were isolated from about 9.2 ml of fresh peripheral blood. Total RNA was extracted using Trizol reagent, and RNA quality was checked on an Agilent 2100 Bioanalyzer. Turning to this clonotype: Its specific antigen is unknown. Base quality data are lacking; no much larger clone is found one base away.

Overall study outcomes, separate from this receptor: In cross-validation, the 13-signature model distinguished ophthalmopathy from stable hyperthyroidism with 87.88% sensitivity and approximately 81% specificity, while in the test set the corresponding values were roughly 80% and 75%. Sample size was not predetermined statistically, and investigators were not blinded to group allocation. Most expanded thyroid clonotypes with frequency above 0.001 were also detected in blood, suggesting blood repertoires may reflect the thyroid immune response. In validation, the model predicted ophthalmopathy progression with less than 71% sensitivity and approximately 78% specificity; about a dozen predicted patients were CT-confirmed with GO in a median of around 6.5 months.

Taken from cysteine to phenylalanine, the CDR3 has 12 residues. CDR3 DNA is the only sequence kept; it has 36 bases, read in frame from the first base. From a lookup of the germline V gene, CDR1 and CDR2 are SGHDT and YYEEEE. The germline ends are 10 bases apart after V is trimmed by 4 bases and J by 6 bases. The TCR originated in a woman in her thirties with Graves' ophthalmopathy. Donor details come from another sample of the same person, matched by shared clones. Specimen: blood. Recombination joined TRBV5-6 with TRBJ1-2; a tentative D match to TRBD1 spans 5 bases. The sequenced DNA: TGTGCCAGCAGCCCGAGGGGAAATGGCTACACCTTC. Translated, this is CASSPRGNGYTF.